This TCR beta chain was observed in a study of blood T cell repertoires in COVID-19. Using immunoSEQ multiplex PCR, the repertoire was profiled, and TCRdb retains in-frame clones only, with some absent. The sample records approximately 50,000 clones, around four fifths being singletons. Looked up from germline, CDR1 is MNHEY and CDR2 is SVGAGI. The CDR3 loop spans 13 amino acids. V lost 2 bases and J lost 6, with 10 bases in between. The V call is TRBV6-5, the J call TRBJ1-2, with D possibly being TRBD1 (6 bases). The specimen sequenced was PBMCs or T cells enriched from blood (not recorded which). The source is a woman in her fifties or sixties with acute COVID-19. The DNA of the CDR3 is TGTGCCAGCAGTTACCAGGGGATGGATGGCTACACCTTC. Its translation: CASSYQGMDGYTF.